Below, 5 T cell receptor beta chains from the same sample are listed, as sequenced in a study of blood T cells in healthy people across ages. Alongside a J-beta primer mix, a sample-barcoded 5' primer served in a second PCR lasting about 7 to 12 cycles. One entry per CDR3 protein, called by TCRdb with MiXCR from the 5' RACE reads. The table lists about 830,000 distinct CDR3 sequences, around 68% of them singletons. Sequenced: blood. The receptor set was obtained from a man aged 30 to 45 in good health.

This clonotype has only a few counts. The rearrangement joins TRBV7-2 to TRBJ2-4; 9 positions agree with TRBD1. The closer fit of TRBJ2-7 to the DNA end suggests the J call may be wrong. The CDR3 spans 15 residues. CDR1 and CDR2 (germline): SGHTA, FQGNSA. CDR3 DNA sequence: TGTGCCAGCAGCTCCTCGGGACAGGGAACGGGCGAGCAGTACTTC. Its protein product is CASSSSGQGTGEQYF.

This clonotype was seen more than once but under ten times. The chain is built from TRBV12-3 or TRBV12-4 and TRBJ1-5, with 9 positions matching TRBD1. The CDR3 spans 14 residues. Unmatched junction bases numbered 6, after V lost 6 bases and J lost 6 bases. The CDR3 DNA follows: TGTGCCAGCAGCCCCGACAGGGGGACTCAGCCCCAGCATTTT. Translating gives CASSPDRGTQPQHF.

In this sample, this clonotype turned up once. V usage is TRBV9 and J usage is TRBJ2-5; maybe TRBD1 (6 bases). Germline V lookup: CDR1 SGDLS, CDR2 YYNGEE. Trimming removed 3 bases from V and 4 bases from J, with 10 bases in between. This CDR3 region has 13 residues. CDR3 residues: CASSAEGGETQYF. CDR3 nucleotides: TGTGCCAGCAGCGCGGAAGGGGGAGAGACCCAGTACTTC.

V and J are TRBV6-5 and TRBJ1-1, with TRBD1 matching 8 bases. Trimming cost V 7 bases and J 4 bases; bases outside gene matches: 8. The germline V gene encodes CDR1 MNHEY and CDR2 SVGAGI. This CDR3 spans 14 amino acids. This CDR3 is CASITGTGGTEAFF. CDR3 sequence (DNA): TGTGCCAGCATTACCGGGACAGGCGGCACTGAAGCTTTCTTT.

This clonotype has a handful of counts. V is TRBV6-5 and J is TRBJ2-6; D perhaps matches TRBD1 (5 bases). The CDR3 has 15 amino acids. Looked up from germline, CDR1 is MNHEY and CDR2 is SVGAGI. With 5 bases removed from V and 0 bases from J, the gap between germline ends came to 8 bases. The CDR3 reads CASSQQVSGANVLTF. The CDR3 nucleotides read TGTGCCAGCAGTCAACAGGTCTCTGGGGCCAACGTCCTGACTTTC.